This is a list of T cell receptor beta chains from one sample in a study of shared clonotypes between healthy human individuals. The repertoire was sequenced with immunoSEQ multiplex PCR; TCRdb's copy has only in-frame clones and lacks some. The sample includes hundreds of thousands of clones, roughly 72% of them seen just once. Sequencing was carried out using memory CD4+ T cells sorted from blood. These receptors all stem from a woman aged 25 to 39 in good health. Both conserved end residues are part of each CDR3. The order of the fields is CDR3 DNA, CDR3 protein, J gene, clone size, D gene, V gene. The D gene is left open where the match is weak. The size entry is marked missing in some rows and otherwise reads once, few, many or a size class.

TGTGCCAGCAGCTTTGGGACAGGGCTTTGGGCTAACTATGGCTACACCTTC | CASSFGTGLWANYGYTF | TRBJ1-2 | - | TRBD1 | TRBV11-2
TGTGCCAGCAGTAACGACCGAGACGCGGACGAAGCTTTCTTT | CASSNDRDADEAFF | TRBJ1-1 | - | - | TRBV6-1
TGCGCCAGCAGCTCACCGGGACAGGGCTTTCTGGACCGGAACACTGAAGCTTTCTTT | CASSSPGQGFLDRNTEAFF | TRBJ1-1 | - | TRBD1 | TRBV4-1
TGTGCCAGCAGTTTAGCAGGGGAAGTCTACGAGCAGTACTTC | CASSLAGEVYEQYF | TRBJ2-7 | few | - | TRBV28
TGTGCCAGCAGCTTAACGGGGAACTACCGAGAGACCCAGTACTTC | CASSLTGNYRETQYF | TRBJ2-5 | - | - | TRBV7-3
TGTGCCAGCAGTTCACAGGGGGCGAAACTGTTTTTT | CASSSQGAKLFF | TRBJ1-4 | - | TRBD1 | TRBV27
TGTGCCGCGTCCCGGACAGGGCTCGACGAGCAGTACTTC | CAASRTGLDEQYF | TRBJ2-7 | - | TRBD1 | TRBV10-3
TGTGCCACCTCCAGGACTAGCGTTCAAGAGACCCAGTACTTC | CATSRTSVQETQYF | TRBJ2-5 | - | TRBD2 | TRBV28
TGTGCCAGCTCAGAATTCCTAACTACGGACGGATTATTGCACGAGCAGTACTTC | CASSEFLTTDGLLHEQYF | TRBJ2-7 | - | - | TRBV18
TGTGCCAGCAGTCCAGGGGACAGGGGGAACGGAAACACCATATATTTT | CASSPGDRGNGNTIYF | TRBJ1-3 | - | TRBD1 | TRBV28
TGTGCCAGCAGTTTTGGGGCAGCGTCGCGTGGGGAGCTGTTTTTT | CASSFGAASRGELFF | TRBJ2-2 | - | - | TRBV27
TGCGCCAGCAGTGAGACACTCCAAGAGACCCAGTACTTC | CASSETLQETQYF | TRBJ2-5 | - | - | TRBV10-1
TGCGCCAGCAGCACGACAGGGGCCCACAATGAGCAGTTCTTC | CASSTTGAHNEQFF | TRBJ2-1 | - | TRBD1 | TRBV5-1
TGCGCCAGCAGCTCCGGAGACAGGGCGGATGGTCAGCCCCAGCATTTT | CASSSGDRADGQPQHF | TRBJ1-5 | - | TRBD1 | TRBV4-1
TGTGCCAGTAGTGGAACCGGGACTAGCGGGCTCACCGGGGAGCTGTTTTTT | CASSGTGTSGLTGELFF | TRBJ2-2 | - | TRBD2 | TRBV19
TGTGCCAGTATCTGGGACAGGAAACATCAGCCCCAGCATTTT | CASIWDRKHQPQHF | TRBJ1-5 | once | TRBD1 | TRBV19
TGTGCCAGCAGTTGGACCAGTGGGGACTCTGGAAACACCATATATTTT | CASSWTSGDSGNTIYF | TRBJ1-3 | - | - | TRBV6-5
TGTGCCAGCAGCCCCGGGACTATGAAGTCGGATGAGCAGTTCTTC | CASSPGTMKSDEQFF | TRBJ2-1 | once | TRBD2 | TRBV7-9
TGTGCCAGCAGTGAAAGGACAGCAAGGGGGGAAAAACTGTTTTTT | CASSERTARGEKLFF | TRBJ1-4 | - | - | TRBV6-1
TGTGCCAGCTCTCACAGGGCTAGCGGTAGCACAGATACGCAGTATTTT | CASSHRASGSTDTQYF | TRBJ2-3 | - | - | TRBV18
TGTGCCAGCAGTGCCCGGGGCACCGGGAAGTATGAAAAACTGTTTTTT | CASSARGTGKYEKLFF | TRBJ1-4 | - | - | TRBV25-1
TGCGCCAGCAGGTTAGGACAGGCCACCGGGGAGCTGTTTTTT | CASRLGQATGELFF | TRBJ2-2 | once | TRBD1 | TRBV5-1
TGTGCCAGTTCGGACAGCCAAGAGACCCAGTACTTC | CASSDSQETQYF | TRBJ2-5 | - | - | TRBV6-5
TGTGCCAGCAGCAGGACTAGCGGGGATCTGAACAATGAGCAGTTCTTC | CASSRTSGDLNNEQFF | TRBJ2-1 | many | TRBD2 | TRBV7-3
TGTGCCAGCAGCTTTGGAGATACGCAGTATTTT | CASSFGDTQYF | TRBJ2-3 | - | - | TRBV5-4
TGTGCCAGCAGTGCCTGGGGGACGGGGAGCACCGGGGAGCTGTTTTTT | CASSAWGTGSTGELFF | TRBJ2-2 | - | - | TRBV6-1
TGTGCCAGCTCACCCCGGACAGGGGGCGACACTGAAGCTTTCTTT | CASSPRTGGDTEAFF | TRBJ1-1 | - | TRBD1 | TRBV18
TGTGCCAGCAGCTTCGCCGCTTCAGATACGCAGTATTTT | CASSFAASDTQYF | TRBJ2-3 | many | - | TRBV7-9
TGCGCCAGCAGCTCCTCCGGGACAGGGGTTGGGGAGACCCAGTACTTC | CASSSSGTGVGETQYF | TRBJ2-5 | - | TRBD1 | TRBV5-1
TGCAGCTCCGATCGGGGGGCATTCACAGATACGCAGTATTTT | CSSDRGAFTDTQYF | TRBJ2-3 | - | - | TRBV29-1
TGTGCCAGCAGCCATCAACGGGACACTGAAGCTTTCTTT | CASSHQRDTEAFF | TRBJ1-1 | - | - | TRBV7-2
TGTGCCAGCAGTTCAAAGACTTCCCTTGGCACTGAAGCTTTCTTT | CASSSKTSLGTEAFF | TRBJ1-1 | - | - | TRBV27
TGTGCCAGCAGTTCCGCCCGGCAGCAGTACTTC | CASSSARQQYF | TRBJ2-7 | - | - | TRBV28
TGTGCCAGCAGCCCACCTAGCGGGAGGCTCTTTGAGCAGTACTTC | CASSPPSGRLFEQYF | TRBJ2-5 | - | TRBD2 | TRBV5-6
TGCGCCAGCAGCTATGGACCGATTGGACTAGCCAAAAGCACAGATACGCAGTATTTT | CASSYGPIGLAKSTDTQYF | TRBJ2-3 | - | TRBD2 | TRBV5-1
TGCGCCAGCAGCCAAGTTGGGGGTACTAATGAAAAACTGTTTTTT | CASSQVGGTNEKLFF | TRBJ1-4 | - | - | TRBV4-1
TGTGCCAGCAGCCCCGACCCGGCTAGCGGGAGCTACGAGCAGTACTTC | CASSPDPASGSYEQYF | TRBJ2-7 | few | TRBD2 | TRBV4-2
TGCGCCAGCAGCTTGGTTCAGGGTAACACTGAAGCTTTCTTT | CASSLVQGNTEAFF | TRBJ1-1 | - | - | TRBV5-1
TGTGCCAGCAGAAAGGGTCTTCAAGAGACCCAGTACTTC | CASRKGLQETQYF | TRBJ2-5 | - | - | TRBV28
TGCGCCAGCAGCCGACTAGCGGGATTCTCCTCCAATGAGCAGTTCTTC | CASSRLAGFSSNEQFF | TRBJ2-1 | - | TRBD2 | TRBV5-1
TGTGCCACCAGCAGAGATATCGGCCAAGAGACCCAGTACTTC | CATSRDIGQETQYF | TRBJ2-5 | - | - | TRBV15
TGTGCCAGCCTCGGAACTAATGAAAAACTGTTTTTT | CASLGTNEKLFF | TRBJ1-4 | few | - | TRBV25-1
TGTGCCAGCAGTTTATCCAAAGGAACATTCACCGGGGAGCTGTTTTTT | CASSLSKGTFTGELFF | TRBJ2-2 | - | - | TRBV28
TGCGCCAGCCGGACTAGCACTTCTGAGCAGTACTTC | CASRTSTSEQYF | TRBJ2-7 | - | TRBD2 | TRBV5-1
TGTGCCAGCAGTGAGGCTAGCGGGAGGGGGTACAATGAGCAGTTCTTC | CASSEASGRGYNEQFF | TRBJ2-1 | once | TRBD2 | TRBV25-1
TGTGCCAGCAGTGAGACAGGGGGTTTCTTTGACATTCAGTACTTC | CASSETGGFFDIQYF | TRBJ2-4 | many | TRBD1 | TRBV27
TGTGCCAGCAGCCGTTGGGGCGATCAGCCCCAGCATTTT | CASSRWGDQPQHF | TRBJ1-5 | - | - | TRBV11-1
TGCGCCAGCAGTCGGGACAGGGTGATGAATGAGCAGTTCTTC | CASSRDRVMNEQFF | TRBJ2-1 | - | TRBD1 | TRBV10-1
TGTGCCAGCAGCTTAGCCGGGACTAGCGGGACTTTGAATGAGCAGTTCTTC | CASSLAGTSGTLNEQFF | TRBJ2-1 | once | TRBD2 | TRBV7-2
TGTGCCAGCCGGGTGGGGAAGTATGGCTACACCTTC | CASRVGKYGYTF | TRBJ1-2 | few | - | TRBV28
TGTGCCAGCAGTTACTCGGGGGTAAGGACCTACGAGCAGTACTTC | CASSYSGVRTYEQYF | TRBJ2-7 | - | - | TRBV6-5
TGTGCCAGCAGCTTCACTGCCGGGACAGGGCGCATCAGGAACACTGAAGCTTTCTTT | CASSFTAGTGRIRNTEAFF | TRBJ1-1 | - | TRBD1 | TRBV5-6
TGTGCTAGTGGTTTACCCCGGGACAGGGGGTCGTTAAGCTCCTACAATGAGCAGTTCTTC | CASGLPRDRGSLSSYNEQFF | TRBJ2-1 | - | TRBD1 | TRBV12-5